What follows describes a single TCR beta chain. The data stem from a study of blood T cell repertoires in COVID-19. Across the study: Samples of COVID-19 (acute and convalescent) were obtained from the United States, Italy and Spain. T cells, B-cell-depleted T cells, or PBMCs provided the cDNA or gDNA that served as material.

CDR1 MDHEN and CDR2 SYDVKM come from the germline V gene. This CDR3 is built from 14 residues. The germline V and J ends were trimmed by 7 bases and 0 bases, with 10 bases remaining between them. Study processing details: Amplifying reference gene primers gave estimates of nucleated cell counts. The data were produced by immunoSEQ multiplex PCR, yet TCRdb's version contains in-frame clones alone and is incomplete. From that table come the V and J calls and clone size; the DNA was used to work out D and trimming. The data contain 130,000 to 150,000 clones, around 84% of them seen just once; the ten biggest clones take up 10% to 15%.

Sequences were obtained from peripheral blood. The TCR comes from a man aged 60 to 75 with active or convalescent COVID-19. This rearrangement joins TRBV28 to TRBJ2-1; maybe TRBD1 (5 bases). The CDR3 coding sequence is TGTGCCAGCACTCCAGGGTCCTCCTACAATGAGCAGTTCTTC. It yields the protein CASTPGSSYNEQFF.